This TCR beta chain appears in the sequencing data of a study of blood T cells in healthy people across ages. Next came a second PCR, run for roughly 6 to 11 cycles, which used a sample-barcoded 5' primer along with a J-beta primer mix. TCRdb reanalysed the 5' RACE reads using MiXCR and keeps one entry per CDR3 protein. In the table there are roughly 700,000 distinct CDR3 sequences, 49% of which are singletons. Isolation per sample recovered at least 7 million PBMCs. This clonotype has only a few counts. This CDR3 contains 14 residues. Germline assignment: CDR1 MGHRA and CDR2 YSYEKL. Trimming stripped 1 base from V and 6 bases from J, with 10 bases between.

V and J are TRBV4-1 and TRBJ2-1; tentatively, D is TRBD2 (5 bases). This receptor was obtained from a woman in her sixties or seventies in good health. The sample taken for sequencing was blood. The CDR3: CASSQGYEGNEQFF. As DNA, the CDR3 is TGCGCCAGCAGCCAAGGTTATGAGGGCAATGAGCAGTTCTTC.